Following are 9 T cell receptor beta chains from one sample sequenced in a study of blood T cell repertoires in COVID-19. The repertoire was sequenced with immunoSEQ multiplex PCR; TCRdb's copy has only in-frame clones and lacks some. The sample contains roughly 4,000 clones, 78% of which appear only once. Input material: peripheral blood. The receptors shown here come from a human donor with active or convalescent COVID-19. The donor label of this sample is uncertain.

The chain couples TRBV14 to TRBJ2-7; D might be TRBD2 (5 bases). The ends were cut back, 1 base at V and 2 bases at J, with 15 bases in the middle. Germline V lookup: CDR1 SGHDN, CDR2 FVKESK. CDR3 length: 16 amino acids. In nucleotides, the CDR3 is TGTGCCAGCAGCCAAGGATTGTCGTCGAGGGCCTACGAGCAGTACTTC. Amino acids: CASSQGLSSRAYEQYF.

The chain couples TRBV7-9 to TRBJ2-1, with a weak D call TRBD2 (8 bases). The CDR3 is 16 residues long. Trimming took off 6 bases at V and 4 bases at J, with 19 bases between the two ends. Germline assignment: CDR1 SEHNR and CDR2 FQNEAQ (reference sequence). In DNA form, the CDR3 reads TGTGCCAGCAGAGGGGGCGGATCGGGAGGGTACAATGAGCAGTTCTTC. It encodes CASRGGGSGGYNEQFF. Variable domain in full (rest from reference TRBV7-9 and TRBJ2-1): DTGVSQNPRHKITKRGQNVTFRCDPISEHNRLYWYRQTLGQGPEFLTYFQNEAQLEKSRLLSDRFSAERPKGSFSTLEIQRTEQGDSAMYLCASRGGGSGGYNEQFFGPGTRLTVL.

This clone has just one count. The chain uses TRBV4-3 and TRBJ2-6; TRBD2 might be the D (6 bases). CDR3 length: 14 amino acids. V was trimmed by 3 bases and J by 11 bases, leaving 14 bases between them. Germline CDR1 LGHNA, CDR2 YSLEER. The chain's CDR3 is CASSHAGTDHVLTF. As DNA, the CDR3 is TGCGCCAGCAGCCACGCCGGGACTGACCACGTCCTGACTTTC.

This sequence joins TRBV6-5 and TRBJ1-2, with 9 bases fitting TRBD1. Germline V gives CDR1 MNHEY, CDR2 SVGAGI. V lost 9 bases to trimming and J lost 10 bases; unmatched junction nucleotides: 15. This CDR3 has 14 residues. CDR3 nucleotides: TGTGCCAGTACTCTGACGGGACAGGGAAGCTCCTACACCTTC. The encoded protein is CASTLTGQGSSYTF.

The chain joins TRBV7-8 to TRBJ2-2, with unresolved D. This CDR3 contains 17 residues. From germline, CDR1 is SGHVS and CDR2 FQNEAQ. The germline V and J ends were trimmed by 5 bases and 0 bases, with 16 bases remaining between them. This chain's CDR3 is CASSKLTSTANTGELFF. The DNA of the CDR3 is TGTGCCAGCAGCAAGCTTACGTCCACGGCGAACACCGGGGAGCTGTTTTTT.

This chain joins TRBV6-6 and TRBJ1-2, with D possibly TRBD1 on 5 matching bases. Germline V gene lookup returns CDR1 MNHNY and CDR2 SVGAGI (reference sequence). Between the trimmed V and J ends, which lost 6 bases and 2 bases, there was a span of 16 bases. This CDR3 is built from 15 residues. The CDR3 nucleotides read TGTGCCAGCAGGAAAGATCAGGGAACCAACTATGGCTACACCTTC. Translated, it gives CASRKDQGTNYGYTF.

The V gene is TRBV27, the J gene TRBJ1-1; no reliable D call. The germline gives CDR1 MNHEY, CDR2 SMNVEV (reference sequence). The CDR3 contains 13 residues. The V gene lost 4 bases and the J gene lost 1 base, with 7 bases spanning the gap. The CDR3 here is CASSYSQNTEAFF. CDR3 DNA: TGTGCCAGCAGTTACTCCCAGAACACTGAAGCTTTCTTT.

The V and J genes are TRBV12-3 or TRBV12-4 and TRBJ2-1; 8 bases fit TRBD2. With V trimmed by 8 bases and J by 5 bases, 5 bases remained unmatched. The CDR3 sequence is 13 residues long. The CDR3 protein is CASSRAGDNEQFF. The CDR3 region has the DNA TGTGCCAGCTCTCGAGCGGGGGACAATGAGCAGTTCTTC.

In its sample, this clone was seen once. The V and J genes are TRBV5-4 and TRBJ1-4; D remains ambiguous. The length of the CDR3 is 11 residues. V dropped 3 bases and J dropped 8 bases, with 5 bases sitting between them. CDR1 is SGHNT, CDR2 YYREEE, per germline (reference sequence). The CDR3 region is CASSSGEKLFF. The CDR3 bases are TGTGCCAGCAGCTCGGGGGAAAAACTGTTTTTT.